This T cell receptor (beta chain) is from a study of vaccination and CD4 T cells after COVID-19. Study overall: Cells received overlapping spike peptides from SARS-CoV-2, HCoV-NL63, HCoV-OC43 and HCoV-229E as stimulation.

The V gene's germline CDR1 is SGHAT and CDR2 FQNNGV. The CDR3 runs to 15 residues. Between the trimmed V and J ends, which lost 0 bases and 2 bases, there was a span of 10 bases. This clonotype was observed a handful of times. The antigen remains undetermined. The sample's treatment: roughly nine-day PBMC culture with coronavirus spike peptide pools or control peptides (ViraFEST assay). Once peptide pools had expanded antigen-specific T cells, ViraFEST sequenced TCRs. Sequencing of cultured CD4+ T cell DNA used the Oncomine TCR Beta short-read assay. TCRdb redid the calling of the PCR reads with MiXCR, one entry per CDR3 protein. The table shows fewer than 12,000 distinct CDR3 sequences, with 60% to 75% occurring only once.

V gene TRBV11-2 combines with J gene TRBJ1-2; D is unclear. This TCR was sampled from a human donor who had recovered from COVID-19. Input material: CD4+ T cells from blood, cultured in vitro. Here the CDR3 DNA reads TGTGCCAGCAGCTTAGATCGAGGCCGCAACTATGGCTACACCTTC. Translated, it gives CASSLDRGRNYGYTF.